This T cell receptor beta chain comes out of a study of early T cells in non-severe SARS-CoV-2 infection. On the study more broadly: It was bulk RNA from unsorted whole blood that was sequenced, and the chains were unpaired.

Findings and limits, study-wide: Comparison of clonotypes with VDJdb favored anti-spike CD8 responses while missing private and CD4 specificities.

This clonotype was seen many times. Its specificity is unknown. Individual cDNA molecules received unique molecular identifiers. Each CDR3 protein gets one entry after TCRdb re-called the 5' RACE reads with MiXCR. This sample has about 76,000 distinct CDR3 sequences; around 11% occur once, and the top ten carry approximately 4.5%. Sequences were obtained from whole blood. The receptor was isolated from an adult who was a healthcare worker with PCR-confirmed SARS-CoV-2 infection or an uninfected control (not recorded which).

The CDR3, as DNA: TGTGCCAGCAGTAGCGGGGGGACCACAGATACGCAGTATTTT. It yields the protein CASSSGGTTDTQYF. This chain uses TRBV9 with TRBJ2-3, with 10 positions matching TRBD2. V lost 5 bases and J lost 2; bases outside the gene matches: 2. The germline gives CDR1 SGDLS, CDR2 YYNGEE. The CDR3 has 14 residues.